The clone carrying this T cell receptor beta chain was counted only a few times. Its antigen is currently unknown. This CDR3 is built from 17 residues. In germline, CDR1 is LGHNA, CDR2 YNFKEQ. The V and J ends lost 0 bases and 9 bases respectively, with 22 bases between them. The source of the sample is a study of read filtering for tumor transcriptome and immune sequencing. General observations from the study: RNA-seq captured clonotypes less deeply and reliably than IR-seq. Without single-read clonotypes, shared clonotype proportions correlated more between IR-seq and RNA-seq. Sorted CD138-negative bone marrow cells were not purified T cells.

This library used approximately 390 ng RNA and molecular barcoded adaptors spanning alpha/delta and beta/gamma chains. From the reads, TCRdb called clonotypes with MiXCR, one entry per CDR3 protein. The sample contains about 50,000 distinct CDR3 sequences, less than 20% of which appear only once. Sampling of bone marrow took place during active disease in every patient. This sequence joins TRBV4-2 and TRBJ2-3; no clear D. The source of this sequence is a donor at least 40 years old with multiple myeloma. The sequencing input was a population of CD138-negative cells sorted from bone marrow. DNA for the CDR3: TGTGCCAGCAGCCAAGATCTGGCAAGTCCCCCCACAGTAACGCAGTATTTT. Its translation is CASSQDLASPPTVTQYF.